Ten or more counts support the clone carrying this T cell receptor (beta chain). Its antigen is unidentified. Per germline, CDR1 DFQATT and CDR2 SNEGSKA (reference sequence). This CDR3 has 13 amino acids. The data were obtained in a study of T cells after yellow fever vaccination. Study-level background: SMART-Seq v4 Ultra Low Input served to prepare low-cell-number fractions. The study, taken as a whole, reports: Compared with primary, the secondary response was weaker and peaked at day 5, not 15. Post-booster repertoires contained most primary-vaccination clones again (96% CD4, less than 90% CD8).

TCRdb ran MiXCR on the 5' RACE reads and lists one entry per CDR3 protein. The top ten clones hold about 0.61% of a sample with roughly 150,000 distinct CDR3 sequences, 5% to 8% of them seen once. The origin of this receptor is a man aged 25 to 40 who received the YFV17D yellow fever vaccine. The material sequenced was CD4+ T cells sorted from PBMCs, taken 10 days after the yellow fever booster vaccination. The chain joins TRBV20-1 to TRBJ2-7; tentatively, D is TRBD1 or TRBD2 (6 bases each). The CDR3 protein is CIPGGGHSYEQYF. The CDR3, as DNA: TGCATCCCCGGGGGCGGTCATTCCTACGAGCAGTACTTC.